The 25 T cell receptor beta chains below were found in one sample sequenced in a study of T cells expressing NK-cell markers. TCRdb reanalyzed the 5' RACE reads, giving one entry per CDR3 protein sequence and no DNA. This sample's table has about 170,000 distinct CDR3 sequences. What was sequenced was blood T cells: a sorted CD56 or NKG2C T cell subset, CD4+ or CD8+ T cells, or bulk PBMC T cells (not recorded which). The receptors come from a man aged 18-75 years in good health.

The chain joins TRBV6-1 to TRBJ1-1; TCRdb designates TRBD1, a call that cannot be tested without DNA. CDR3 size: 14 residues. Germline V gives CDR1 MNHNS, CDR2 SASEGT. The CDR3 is CASLEGPGNTEAFF.

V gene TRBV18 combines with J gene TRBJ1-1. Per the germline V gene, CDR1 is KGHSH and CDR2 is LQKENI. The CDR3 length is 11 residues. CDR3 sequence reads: CASYGFTEAFF.

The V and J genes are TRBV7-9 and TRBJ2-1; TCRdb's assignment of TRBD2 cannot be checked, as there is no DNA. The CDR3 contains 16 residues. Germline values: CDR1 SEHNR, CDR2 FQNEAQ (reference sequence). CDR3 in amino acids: CASSLLLGLAGVGQFF.

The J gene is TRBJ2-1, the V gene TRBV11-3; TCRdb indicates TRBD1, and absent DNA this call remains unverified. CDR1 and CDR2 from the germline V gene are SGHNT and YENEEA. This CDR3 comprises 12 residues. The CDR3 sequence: CASSFRGTEQFF. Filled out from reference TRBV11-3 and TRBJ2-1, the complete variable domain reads EAGVVQSPRYKIIEKKQPVAFWCNPISGHNTLYWYLQNLGQGPELLIRYENEEAVDDSQLPKDRFSAERLKGVDSTLKIQPAELGDSAVYLCASSFRGTEQFFGPGTRLTVL.

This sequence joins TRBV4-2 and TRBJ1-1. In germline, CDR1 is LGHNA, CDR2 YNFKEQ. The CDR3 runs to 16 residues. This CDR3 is CASSQDLPRVNTEAFF.

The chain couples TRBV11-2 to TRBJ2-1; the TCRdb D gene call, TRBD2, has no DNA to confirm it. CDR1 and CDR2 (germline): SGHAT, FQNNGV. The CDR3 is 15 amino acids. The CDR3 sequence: CASSGGTSGGDEQFF.

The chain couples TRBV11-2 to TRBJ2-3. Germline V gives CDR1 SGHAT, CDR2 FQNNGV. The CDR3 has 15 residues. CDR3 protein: CASSLTPGGTDTQYF.

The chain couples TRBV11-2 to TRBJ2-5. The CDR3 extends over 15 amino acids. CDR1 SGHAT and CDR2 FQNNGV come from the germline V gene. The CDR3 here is CASSLSDWDQETQYF.

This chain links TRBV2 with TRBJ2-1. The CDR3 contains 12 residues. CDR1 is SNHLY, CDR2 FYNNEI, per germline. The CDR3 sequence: CASSEALREQFF.

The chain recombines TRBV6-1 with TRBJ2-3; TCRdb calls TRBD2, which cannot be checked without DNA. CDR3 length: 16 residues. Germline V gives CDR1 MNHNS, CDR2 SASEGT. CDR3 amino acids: CASSEWISGGADTQYF.

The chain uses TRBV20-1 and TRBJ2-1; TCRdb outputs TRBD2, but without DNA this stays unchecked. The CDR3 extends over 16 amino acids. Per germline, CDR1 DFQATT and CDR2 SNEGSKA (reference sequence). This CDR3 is CSAFPGTSGGYNEQFF.

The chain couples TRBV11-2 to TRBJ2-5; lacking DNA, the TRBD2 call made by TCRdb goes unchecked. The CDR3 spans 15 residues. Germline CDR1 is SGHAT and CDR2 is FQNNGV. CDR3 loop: CASSLARGEEETQYF. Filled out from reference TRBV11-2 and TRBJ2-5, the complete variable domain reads EAGVAQSPRYKIIEKRQSVAFWCNPISGHATLYWYQQILGQGPKLLIQFQNNGVVDDSQLPKDRFSAERLKGVDSTLKIQPAKLEDSAVYLCASSLARGEEETQYFGPGTRLLVL.

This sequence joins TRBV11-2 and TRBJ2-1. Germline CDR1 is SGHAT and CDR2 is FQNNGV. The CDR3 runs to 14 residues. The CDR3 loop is CASSLLGSTNEQFF.

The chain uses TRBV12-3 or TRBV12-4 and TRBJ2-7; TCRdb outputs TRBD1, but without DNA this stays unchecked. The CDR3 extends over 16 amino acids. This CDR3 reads CASSLVSETGSYEQYF.

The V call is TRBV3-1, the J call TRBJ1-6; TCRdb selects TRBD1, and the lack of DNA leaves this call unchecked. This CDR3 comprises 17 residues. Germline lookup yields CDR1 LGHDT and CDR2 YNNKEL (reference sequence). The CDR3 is CASSPDVQGAIFTPLHF.

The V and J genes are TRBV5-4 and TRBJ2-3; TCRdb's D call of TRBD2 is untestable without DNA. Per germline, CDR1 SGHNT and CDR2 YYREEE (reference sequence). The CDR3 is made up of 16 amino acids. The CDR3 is CASSKGGDRLTDTQYF.

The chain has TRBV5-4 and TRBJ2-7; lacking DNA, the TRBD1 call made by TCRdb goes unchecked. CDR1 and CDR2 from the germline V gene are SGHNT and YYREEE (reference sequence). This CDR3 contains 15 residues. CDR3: CSSSLHGQGSYEQYF.

This chain's CDR3 is CASSFERSKLFF. The chain carries TRBV5-4 and TRBJ1-4. The CDR3 sequence is 12 residues long. Germline assignment: CDR1 SGHNT and CDR2 YYREEE (reference sequence).

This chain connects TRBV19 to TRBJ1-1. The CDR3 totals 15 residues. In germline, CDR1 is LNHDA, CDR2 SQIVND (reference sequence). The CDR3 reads CASSSLGSFNTEAFF. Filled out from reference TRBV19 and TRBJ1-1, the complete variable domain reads DGGITQSPKYLFRKEGQNVTLSCEQNLNHDAMYWYRQDPGQGLRLIYYSQIVNDFQKGDIAEGYSVSREKKESFPLTVTSAQKNPTAFYLCASSSLGSFNTEAFFGQGTRLTVV.

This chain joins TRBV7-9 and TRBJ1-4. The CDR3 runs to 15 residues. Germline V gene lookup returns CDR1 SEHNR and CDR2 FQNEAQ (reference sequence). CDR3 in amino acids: CASSSSGGGDEKLFF.

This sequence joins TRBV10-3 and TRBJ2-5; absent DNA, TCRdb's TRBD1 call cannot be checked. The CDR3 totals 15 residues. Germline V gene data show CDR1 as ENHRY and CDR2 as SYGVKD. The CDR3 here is CAISGDRGVGETQYF.

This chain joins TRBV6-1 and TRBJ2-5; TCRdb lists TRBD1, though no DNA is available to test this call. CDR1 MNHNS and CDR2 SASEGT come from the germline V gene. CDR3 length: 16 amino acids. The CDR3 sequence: CASSGDRGGYQETQYF.

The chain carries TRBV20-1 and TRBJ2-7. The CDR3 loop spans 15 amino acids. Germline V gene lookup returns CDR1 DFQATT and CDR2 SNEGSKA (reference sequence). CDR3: CSARDPWASGYEQYF.

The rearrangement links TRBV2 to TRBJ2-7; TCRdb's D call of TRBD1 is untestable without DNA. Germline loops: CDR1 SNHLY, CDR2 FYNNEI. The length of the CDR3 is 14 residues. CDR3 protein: CASSEVDRGGEQYF.

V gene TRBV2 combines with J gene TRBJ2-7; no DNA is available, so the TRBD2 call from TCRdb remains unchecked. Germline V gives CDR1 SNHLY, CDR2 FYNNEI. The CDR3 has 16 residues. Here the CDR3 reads CASRLYRENSNYEQYF.